This is a list of T cell receptor beta chains from one sample in a study of blood T cells in healthy people across ages. TCRdb analysed the 5' RACE reads with MiXCR anew, one entry per CDR3 protein. Found here are around 1,800,000 distinct CDR3 sequences, roughly two fifths of them singletons; the top ten hold under 25%. Sequenced input: blood. Receptor source: a human donor in good health. CDR3s include the opening cysteine and the closing phenylalanine or tryptophan. Fields, in order: J gene, V gene, CDR3 protein.

>TRBJ2-1|TRBV27
CASKQSRETYNEQFF
>TRBJ1-3|TRBV2
CASSEAEGSGVSGNTIYF
>TRBJ1-5|TRBV15
CATCRVLNQPQHF
>NA|TRBV7-8
CASSPRGLAGAYEQYF
>TRBJ1-5|TRBV12-3/TRBV12-4
CASRVTGGRQPQHF
>TRBJ2-5|TRBV4-3
CASSQERQGAQETQYF
>TRBJ2-5|TRBV7-3
CASSLTPGETQYF
>TRBJ2-3|TRBV7-9
CASSPRAGMWTDTQYF
>TRBJ2-1|TRBV18
CASSSAGFGYNEQFF
>TRBJ2-1|TRBV7-2
CASSLAPGGGQTNEQFF
>TRBJ2-5|TRBV5-1
CASNLGPGEETQYF
>TRBJ2-1|TRBV11-1
CASSIRTSGGAHNEQFF